Sequencing of this TCR beta chain was carried out in a study of cytomegalovirus exposure and HLA in healthy donors. Study-wide results and caveats: Prior analysis indicated that the majority of TCR beta V segments exhibited productivity approximately 87% or approximately 30% of the time. When a later analysis compared HLA-associated TCR beta chains with equally common others, the HLA-associated chains turned out to be more clonally expanded and to have lower generation probabilities. Association with HLA alleles at 0.05 false discovery rate was found for 16,951 TCR beta sequences in a later analysis.

The PCR was carried out with 60 Vbeta primers and 13 Jbeta primers. Profiled with immunoSEQ multiplex PCR; TCRdb holds only in-frame clones, not every one. The repertoire holds around 200,000 clones, 70% to 80% seen once, with around 3.5% in the top ten. V shed 5 bases and J shed 4 bases, with 18 bases lying between them. Germline V gene data show CDR1 as MNHNY and CDR2 as SVGAGI (reference sequence). The CDR3 consists of 16 residues. The sample holds one count of this clone. Its antigen remains unknown. The donors were healthy bone marrow donors. The TCR was taken from a woman aged 55 to 70 in good health and CMV-seropositive. The sequencing sample was made of PBMCs. This chain connects TRBV6-6 to TRBJ2-1; tentatively, D is TRBD1 (6 bases). CDR3 amino acids: CASSLNLLDRYNEQFF. CDR3 DNA sequence: TGTGCCAGCAGTCTCAACCTCTTGGACAGATACAATGAGCAGTTCTTC.